This section outlines one T cell receptor beta chain sequence together with its context. These data originate in a study of response to subunit inactivated influenza vaccine. The CDR3 is 16 amino acids. Germline V CDR1 and CDR2: SGHKS, YYEKEE (reference sequence). Trimming cost V 3 bases and J 3 bases, with 19 bases left between them. Via MiXCR, TCRdb re-called the RT-PCR reads, giving one row per CDR3 protein. Found here are more than 450,000 distinct CDR3 sequences, roughly 12% of them singletons; the top ten hold approximately 11%. In addition, the sample was reused for a study of T cells expressing NK-cell markers. That study reports: As the method of synthesis, 5'RACE template switching with UMIs yielded TCR beta cDNA. What restricted sorting to alpha-beta TCR T cells in several experiments was an anti-gamma-delta TCR antibody.

The specimen comprised PBMCs from blood, sampled on the day of vaccination. J is TRBJ2-7 and V is TRBV5-5, with D possibly matching TRBD2 (5 bases). This clonotype was obtained from a man aged 50 or older who received an inactivated influenza vaccine. CDR3 residues: CASSSTAVRAVYEQYF. In DNA, the CDR3 is TGTGCCAGCAGCTCCACGGCCGTGAGGGCGGTCTACGAGCAGTACTTC. Filled out from reference TRBV5-5 and TRBJ2-7, the complete variable domain reads DAGVTQSPTHLIKTRGQQVTLRCSPISGHKSVSWYQQVLGQGPQFIFQYYEKEERGRGNFPDRFSARQFPNYSSELNVNALLLGDSALYLCASSSTAVRAVYEQYFGPGTRLTVT.